The next 16 T cell receptor beta chains were all read from a single sample in a study of T cells after posttransplantation cyclophosphamide. TCRdb's copy holds only in-frame clones and misses some; the assay was immunoSEQ multiplex PCR. This table holds about 66,000 clones, about 94% found once. Material: PBMCs. The receptors were gathered from a young woman in good health and a related stem cell transplant donor.

CDR3 amino acids: CASSPPRSGFSGNTIYF. The CDR3 bases are TGTGCCAGCTCACCACCTCGAAGTGGGTTCTCTGGAAACACCATATATTTT. This chain uses TRBV18 with TRBJ1-3, with D unclear. The length of the CDR3 is 17 residues. Deletions cut 0 bases from V and 0 bases from J, with 12 bases between. The germline V gene has CDR1 KGHSH and CDR2 LQKENI.

The chain has TRBV18 and TRBJ2-7, with 7 bases that match TRBD1. The V gene's germline CDR1 is KGHSH and CDR2 LQKENI. The V gene end was trimmed by 5 bases and the J gene end by 2 bases; junction bases not matched to a gene: 12. The CDR3 runs 16 residues. In nucleotides, the CDR3 is TGTGCCAGCTCATTGACCATGGACAGGATAACCTACGAGCAGTACTTC. This gives the protein CASSLTMDRITYEQYF.

This chain connects TRBV15 to TRBJ1-5; D may be TRBD1 (6 bases). The CDR3 sequence is 13 residues long. Looked up from germline, CDR1 is LNHNV and CDR2 is YYDKDF (reference sequence). The V gene lost 5 bases and the J gene lost 4 bases, with 9 bases spanning the gap. CDR3 nucleotide sequence: TGTGCCACCAGCCACGACAGGAATCAGCCCCAGCATTTT. It encodes CATSHDRNQPQHF.

The chain joins TRBV5-6 to TRBJ1-6, with 7 bases aligning to TRBD1. V shed 6 bases, J shed 7 bases, and the junction held 13 bases outside the gene matches. This CDR3 has 16 residues. Germline CDR1 and CDR2: SGHDT and YYEEEE. CDR3 DNA: TGTGCCAGCAACTGGAGGGCAGGGGGGGGGAATTCACCCCTCCACTTT. Translated: CASNWRAGGGNSPLHF. Full variable domain (rest looked up from reference TRBV5-6 and TRBJ1-6): DAGVTQSPTHLIKTRGQQVTLRCSPKSGHDTVSWYQQALGQGPQFIFQYYEEEERQRGNFPDRFSGHQFPNYSSELNVNALLLGDSALYLCASNWRAGGGNSPLHFGNGTRLTVT.

In this sample, this clone turned up once. The genes are TRBV5-1 and TRBJ2-1; 10 bases fit TRBD2. Trimming at V came to 5 bases and at J to 3 bases, leaving 8 bases not matched to a gene. The CDR3 is made up of 16 amino acids. Germline CDR1 SGHRS, CDR2 YFSETQ. CDR3 bases: TGCGCCAGCAGAGAAGCGGGGGGGTCGGGCTACAATGAGCAGTTCTTC. Translation gives CASREAGGSGYNEQFF.

The chain couples TRBV7-2 to TRBJ2-5; D uncertain. This CDR3 has 13 residues. Germline V gene data show CDR1 as SGHTA and CDR2 as FQGNSA. Trimming left V 0 bases short and J 5 bases short, with 7 bases between. The CDR3 is CASSLAFRETQYF. The CDR3, as DNA: TGTGCCAGCAGCTTAGCATTCCGGGAGACCCAGTACTTC. Together with reference TRBV7-2 and TRBJ2-5, the CDR3 gives the full variable domain: GAGVSQSPSNKVTEKGKDVELRCDPISGHTALYWYRQSLGQGLEFLIYFQGNSAPDKSGLPSDRFSAERTGGSVSTLTIQRTQQEDSAVYLCASSLAFRETQYFGPGTRLLVL.

The V and J genes are TRBV6-6 and TRBJ2-2; D unresolved. The CDR3 is 14 residues long. The germline V gene has CDR1 MNHNY and CDR2 SVGAGI (reference sequence). The V and J ends lost 0 bases and 2 bases respectively, with 4 bases between them. CDR3 coding DNA: TGTGCCAGCAGTTACTCACTCAACACCGGGGAGCTGTTTTTT. As protein: CASSYSLNTGELFF.

V usage is TRBV2 and J usage is TRBJ1-1; no firm D call. The CDR3 totals 14 residues. The V end was cut by 8 bases, the J end by 6 bases, with 19 bases between. CDR1 and CDR2 (germline): SNHLY, FYNNEI. CDR3 amino acids: CASLVTEVNAEAFF. For the CDR3, the DNA is TGTGCCAGCCTAGTTACTGAGGTAAACGCTGAAGCTTTCTTT.

The chain uses TRBV2 and TRBJ1-2; the D is unclear. This CDR3 region has 14 residues. Trimming removed 2 bases from V and 4 bases from J, with 11 bases in between. Germline CDR1 and CDR2: SNHLY and FYNNEI. The CDR3 DNA follows: TGTGCCAGCAGTGAACGGAGAGGCGTCTATGGCTACACCTTC. Protein product: CASSERRGVYGYTF.

V gene TRBV7-6 combines with J gene TRBJ1-1; no firm D call. Germline-derived CDR1 and CDR2 are SGHVS and FNYEAQ. V was trimmed by 5 bases and J by 1 base, leaving 8 bases between them. CDR3 size: 13 residues. For the CDR3, the DNA is TGTGCCAGCAGCCGCTCGGGGAACACTGAAGCTTTCTTT. This encodes CASSRSGNTEAFF. Filled out from reference TRBV7-6 and TRBJ1-1, the complete variable domain reads GAGVSQSPRYKVTKRGQDVALRCDPISGHVSLYWYRQALGQGPEFLTYFNYEAQQDKSGLPNDRFSAERPEGSISTLTIQRTEQRDSAMYRCASSRSGNTEAFFGQGTRLTVV.

The V gene is TRBV4-2, the J gene TRBJ1-2, with 7 bases matching TRBD1. After removal of 1 base from V and 3 bases from J, the junction contained 2 bases not matched to a gene. The germline V gene has CDR1 LGHNA and CDR2 YNFKEQ. The CDR3 length is 14 residues. CDR3 in DNA: TGTGCCAGCAGCCAAGTTGACAGGGACTATGGCTACACCTTC. The encoded protein is CASSQVDRDYGYTF.

This clone was observed a single time. The chain employs TRBV7-9 and TRBJ1-1; D remains ambiguous. Germline V gene lookup returns CDR1 SEHNR and CDR2 FQNEAQ (reference sequence). The CDR3 has 12 residues. Trimming shortened V by 3 bases and J by 4 bases, and 6 bases separated the two germline ends. The CDR3 spells CASSFLFTEAFF. For the CDR3, the DNA is TGTGCCAGCAGCTTCTTATTCACTGAAGCTTTCTTT.

The chain uses TRBV9 and TRBJ2-2; the match to TRBD2 covers 8 bases. This CDR3 comprises 15 residues. J was trimmed by 6 bases and V by 2 bases; bases with no gene match: 6. Germline V gene sequence: CDR1 SGDLS, CDR2 YYNGEE. The CDR3 DNA is TGTGCCAGCAGCGTCCTTAGCGGGGAGGCCGGGGAGCTGTTTTTT. Its translation: CASSVLSGEAGELFF.

The chain has TRBV7-2 and TRBJ1-1; 9 nucleotides align to TRBD1. V dropped 5 bases and J dropped 5; count of bases not matched to a gene: 3. The CDR3 totals 13 residues. Germline CDR1 is SGHTA and CDR2 is FQGNSA. CDR3 nucleotides: TGTGCCAGCAGCAGGGACAGGGAAACTGAAGCTTTCTTT. Protein: CASSRDRETEAFF.

This sequence joins TRBV4-1 and TRBJ1-1; D gene uncertain. Germline V gives CDR1 MGHRA, CDR2 YSYEKL. V was pared by 1 base and J by 5 bases, with 14 bases between. This CDR3 is built from 15 residues. Here the CDR3 reads CASSQAGSIGTEAFF. The CDR3 region has the DNA TGCGCCAGCAGCCAAGCGGGGTCGATTGGAACTGAAGCTTTCTTT.

The V gene is TRBV6-1, the J gene TRBJ2-3, with D perhaps TRBD2 (5 bases). V was shortened by 5 bases and J by 6 bases, with 12 bases between the two germline ends. This CDR3 spans 13 amino acids. Germline CDR1 is MNHNS and CDR2 is SASEGT. CDR3 DNA sequence: TGTGCCAGCAGTCTTCTAGCATCCGATACGCAGTATTTT. It codes for CASSLLASDTQYF.